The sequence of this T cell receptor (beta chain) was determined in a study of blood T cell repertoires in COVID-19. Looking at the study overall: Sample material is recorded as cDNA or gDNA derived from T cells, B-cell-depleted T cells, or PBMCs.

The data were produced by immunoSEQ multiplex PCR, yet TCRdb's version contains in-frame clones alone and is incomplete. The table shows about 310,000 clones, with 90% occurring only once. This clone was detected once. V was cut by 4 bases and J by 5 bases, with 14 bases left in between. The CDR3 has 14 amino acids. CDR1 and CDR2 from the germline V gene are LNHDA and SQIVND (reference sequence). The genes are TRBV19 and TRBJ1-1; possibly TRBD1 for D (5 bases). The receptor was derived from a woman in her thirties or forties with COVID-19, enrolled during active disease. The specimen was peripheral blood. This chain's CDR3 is CASSTRGGWTEAFF. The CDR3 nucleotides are TGTGCCAGTAGTACCCGCGGGGGATGGACTGAAGCTTTCTTT.